This TCR beta chain was recorded in a study of blood T cell repertoires in COVID-19. V dropped 5 bases and J dropped 7; count of bases not matched to a gene: 15. The CDR3 totals 15 residues. Germline V gene data show CDR1 as SGHNT and CDR2 as YYREEE (reference sequence). Clones were read by immunoSEQ multiplex PCR, and TCRdb kept only the in-frame ones, dropping some. The sample consists of about 92,000 clones, 85% of them appearing once. The sequence derives from a man older than 75 with acute or convalescent COVID-19. The genes are TRBV5-4 and TRBJ2-7; 7 bases are a match to TRBD1. The source material was peripheral blood. CDR3 in amino acids: CASRPTIGTVGEQYF. The CDR3 DNA sequence: TGTGCCAGCAGGCCAACGATAGGGACAGTGGGGGAGCAGTACTTC.